The clone carrying this T cell receptor (beta chain) came up a few times. Its antigen is unknown. All of the sorted populations showed purity greater than 95%. The CDR3 extends over 15 amino acids. Trimming pared 5 bases from V and 3 bases from J, leaving 16 bases between. Germline-derived CDR1 and CDR2 are LNHDA and SQIVND (reference sequence). This sample is part of a study of beta chain features in type 1 diabetes. Findings and limits, study-wide: It was possible that PCR favored shorter templates, equally so in patients and controls. Type 1 diabetes patients had moderately but significantly shorter TCRB CDR3s in all four CD4+ subsets.

The investigators reverse transcribed all of the isolated RNA, so they sequenced expressed TCRB transcripts. Profiling relied on immunoSEQ multiplex PCR, and the TCRdb table lists in-frame clones only, not all of them. The table lists about 740,000 clones, about an eighth of them singletons. This chain uses TRBV19 with TRBJ1-1; possibly TRBD1 for D (5 bases). Sequencing was carried out using naive CD4+ T cells from blood. This receptor was taken from a man aged 18 to 29 with type 1 diabetes. The CDR3 DNA follows: TGTGCCAGTAGTCCTATGGATGTGGGACACACTGAAGCTTTCTTT. It specifies CASSPMDVGHTEAFF.